This T cell receptor beta chain was sequenced during a study of Ad26.COV2.S vaccination and SARS-CoV-2 variants. The CDR3 contains 16 residues. The V gene's germline CDR1 is MDHEN and CDR2 SYDVKM. Trimming took 6 bases from V and 2 from J; bases not matched to a gene: 9. Sequenced by immunoSEQ multiplex PCR; TCRdb stores in-frame clones only, minus some. The table lists 450,000 to 550,000 clones, 80% to 90% of them singletons, with 1.7% in the top ten. Treatment indicated: 15 to 20 received Ad26.COV2.S at low or high dose, single or two shots; 5 received placebo; per-sample allocation not given. Sampling was done on day 63 after the first vaccine or placebo injection. Boston provided a donor who was an adult aged 18-55 years.

This clonotype originated in a person aged 18 to 65 who received the Ad26.COV2.S COVID-19 vaccine or a placebo. The chain uses TRBV28 and TRBJ2-4, with 8 nucleotides matching TRBD1. The sample here was peripheral blood, taken in a trial of Ad26.COV2.S vaccine versus placebo. The CDR3 here is CASRQGQGGTKNIQYF. CDR3 DNA: TGTGCCAGCAGACAAGGACAGGGAGGAACCAAAAACATTCAGTACTTC.